One and the same sample provided the 32 T cell receptor beta chains below, sequenced in a study of CD8 T cells in Susac syndrome. RNA in amounts of about 0.45 to 1 ug was reverse transcribed with random hexamers. One entry per CDR3 protein results from TCRdb running MiXCR on the immunoSEQ multiplex PCR reads. The sample lists roughly 180,000 distinct CDR3 sequences, less than 95% occurring once. Sequencing was carried out using CD4+ T cells from PBMCs. The receptors shown here come from a human donor in good health.

About this clonotype: The junction shows a germline mismatch at one end, possibly a read error. The genes are TRBV12-3 or TRBV12-4 and TRBJ2-5; D is unresolved. The CDR3 length is 11 residues. The CDR3 coding sequence is TGTGCCAGCGGTTTGGGGGAGACCCAGTACTTC. This gives the protein CASGLGETQYF.

This chain joins TRBV18 and TRBJ2-7; 7 bases map to TRBD1. The CDR3 totals 17 residues. V lost 0 bases, J lost 1 base, and 9 bases stayed unmatched. CDR1 is KGHSH, CDR2 LQKENI, per germline. The CDR3 coding sequence is TGTGCCAGCTCACCACCCCGTTCGACAGGGCCGTCCTACGAGCAGTACTTC. It codes for CASSPPRSTGPSYEQYF.

This chain uses TRBV4-3 with TRBJ2-3, with D perhaps TRBD2 (5 bases). There are 12 residues in the CDR3. V gave up 5 bases and J gave up 6 bases, with 9 bases separating them. Germline V gives CDR1 LGHNA, CDR2 YSLEER. This chain's CDR3 is CASSGGADTQYF. In DNA form, the CDR3 reads TGCGCCAGCAGCGGAGGCGCGGATACGCAGTATTTT.

The chain carries TRBV7-2 and TRBJ2-3; D may be TRBD1 (5 bases). The CDR3 spans 15 residues. In germline, CDR1 is SGHTA, CDR2 FQGNSA. The V end lost 2 bases, the J end lost 6 bases, and 15 bases lay between the germline ends. CDR3 loop: CASSLQGARVDTQYF. The DNA of the CDR3 is TGTGCCAGCAGCTTACAAGGGGCCAGGGTGGATACGCAGTATTTT.

The chain joins TRBV4-3 to TRBJ1-4; the D is unclear. The CDR3 runs 15 residues. Germline V gene sequence: CDR1 LGHNA, CDR2 YSLEER. Trimming pared 0 bases from V and 2 bases from J, leaving 7 bases between. CDR3 nucleotide sequence: TGCGCCAGCAGCCAAGATCGTCTTACTAATGAAAAACTGTTTTTT. This encodes CASSQDRLTNEKLFF.

The chain carries TRBV29-1 and TRBJ2-7, with 7 positions matching TRBD1. Per the germline V gene, CDR1 is SQVTM and CDR2 is ANQGSEA. The CDR3 runs 12 residues. V dropped 6 bases and J dropped 3; count of bases not matched to a gene: 5. The CDR3 bases are TGCAGCGTGTCGGGACAGAACTACGAGCAGTACTTC. Residues: CSVSGQNYEQYF.

The chain joins TRBV25-1 to TRBJ2-5; 8 bases map to TRBD2. V lost 3 bases to trimming and J lost 5 bases; unmatched junction nucleotides: 11. The CDR3 runs 16 residues. The germline gives CDR1 MGHDK, CDR2 SYGVNS. Here the CDR3 reads CASSDMTSGRYETQYF. CDR3 sequence (DNA): TGTGCCAGCAGTGATATGACCAGCGGGAGATACGAGACCCAGTACTTC.

The rearrangement links TRBV28 to TRBJ1-2; weak D call: TRBD1 (6 bases). Trimming shortened V by 7 bases and J by 4 bases, and 13 bases separated the two germline ends. The CDR3 is 13 residues long. Germline CDR1 is MDHEN and CDR2 is SYDVKM. The CDR3 protein is CASTGAWGYGYTF. DNA of the CDR3: TGTGCCAGCACGGGGGCCTGGGGCTATGGCTACACCTTC.

J is TRBJ1-1 and V is TRBV12-3 or TRBV12-4, with a weak D call TRBD1 (5 bases). Trimming removed 6 bases at V and 2 bases at J, with 16 bases between. The CDR3 covers 15 residues. The CDR3 region has the DNA TGTGCCAGCAGGTCCTCGGGACGGGTTAACACTGAAGCTTTCTTT. Translating it yields CASRSSGRVNTEAFF.

The chain carries TRBV29-1 and TRBJ2-5; the D is unclear. The CDR3 spans 13 residues. The V gene lost 7 bases and the J gene lost 1 base, with 13 bases spanning the gap. Per the germline V gene, CDR1 is SQVTM and CDR2 is ANQGSEA. The CDR3 DNA sequence: TGCAGCGACCTCAGCTGGGTCCAAGAGACCCAGTACTTC. As protein: CSDLSWVQETQYF.

The V call is TRBV7-2, the J call TRBJ2-3; D might be TRBD1 (6 bases). The V end lost 2 bases, the J end lost 6 bases, and 12 bases lay between the germline ends. Germline V gene data show CDR1 as SGHTA and CDR2 as FQGNSA. The CDR3 runs to 14 residues. CDR3 DNA sequence: TGTGCCAGCAGCTTATCCCCAGGGGTCGATACGCAGTATTTT. Amino acid sequence: CASSLSPGVDTQYF.

The rearrangement joins TRBV28 to TRBJ2-1; D could derive from TRBD1 or TRBD2 (5 bases each). This CDR3 has 13 residues. The V and J ends lost 5 bases and 9 bases respectively, with 14 bases between them. CDR1 MDHEN and CDR2 SYDVKM come from the germline V gene. The CDR3 sequence: CASSTSLRGEQFF. Here the CDR3 DNA reads TGTGCCAGCAGTACCTCACTGAGGGGTGAGCAGTTCTTC.

The V gene is TRBV30, the J gene TRBJ1-1, with D uncertain. Germline-derived CDR1 and CDR2 are GTSNPN and SVGIG (reference sequence). The CDR3 sequence is 12 residues long. Trimming took off 4 bases at V and 5 bases at J, with 11 bases between the two ends. CDR3 amino acids: CAWINLWTEAFF. The CDR3 DNA sequence: TGTGCCTGGATCAATCTATGGACTGAAGCTTTCTTT.

The rearrangement uses TRBV7-7 and TRBJ2-2; the D is unclear. Germline loops: CDR1 SSHAT, CDR2 FNYEAQ (reference sequence). Trimming shortened V by 5 bases and J by 0 bases, and 13 bases separated the two germline ends. The length of the CDR3 is 16 residues. The CDR3 DNA reads as TGTGCCAGCAGCCCAGCCAGCGACGCGAACACCGGGGAGCTGTTTTTT. This sequence encodes CASSPASDANTGELFF.

This chain connects TRBV20-1 to TRBJ2-3; TRBD2 matches at 10 bases. Germline V CDR1 and CDR2: DFQATT, SNEGSKA (reference sequence). This CDR3 spans 14 amino acids. Trimming cost V 3 bases and J 5 bases; bases outside gene matches: 5. The CDR3 spells CSASVLAGEDTQYF. The CDR3 nucleotides read TGCAGTGCTAGTGTGCTAGCGGGAGAAGATACGCAGTATTTT.

This clonotype was observed once. This chain's CDR3 is CASRKAGSSYEQYF. CDR3 nucleotide sequence: TGTGCCAGCAGAAAAGCGGGGTCCTCCTACGAGCAGTACTTC. The chain combines TRBV27 with TRBJ2-7; 7 positions agree with TRBD2. J was trimmed by 0 bases and V by 6 bases; bases with no gene match: 5. The germline gives CDR1 MNHEY, CDR2 SMNVEV (reference sequence). The CDR3 extends over 14 amino acids.

CDR3 in DNA: TGTGCCAGCTCCAGAGGGAATAGCAATCAGCCCCAGCATTTT. As protein: CASSRGNSNQPQHF. J is TRBJ1-5 and V is TRBV25-1; D gene uncertain. Germline values: CDR1 MGHDK, CDR2 SYGVNS. The CDR3 is 14 amino acids. Trimming pared 8 bases from V and 0 bases from J, leaving 11 bases between.

The chain recombines TRBV13 with TRBJ2-7; no definite D call. The CDR3 extends over 13 amino acids. Germline loops: CDR1 PRHDT, CDR2 FYEKMQ (reference sequence). The ends were cut back, 1 base at V and 9 bases at J, with 13 bases in the middle. The CDR3 DNA follows: TGTGCCAGCAGCTTAGTGGGTTCCCTAGGGCAGTACTTC. Protein sequence: CASSLVGSLGQYF. Based on the CDR3 plus reference TRBV13 and TRBJ2-7, the full variable domain is AAGVIQSPRHLIKEKRETATLKCYPIPRHDTVYWYQQGPGQDPQFLISFYEKMQSDKGSIPDRFSAQQFSDYHSELNMSSLELGDSALYFCASSLVGSLGQYFGPGTRLTVT.

The chain links TRBV21-1 to TRBJ2-1; the table names TRBD2, a call not compared with the DNA. TRBV21-1 is designated a pseudogene. This CDR3 region has 13 residues. CDR3 bases: TGTGCCAGCAGCAAGGACGAGCATAAGGAGCAGTTCTTC. Translating gives CASSKDEHKEQFF.

CDR3 region: CASSSTGFYTDTQYF. CDR3 sequence (DNA): TGTGCCAGCAGCTCGACAGGGTTCTACACAGATACGCAGTATTTT. V and J are TRBV5-4 and TRBJ2-3; 7 positions match TRBD1. J lost 2 bases, V lost 3 bases, and 6 bases had no gene match. This CDR3 has 15 amino acids. The germline V gene has CDR1 SGHNT and CDR2 YYREEE (reference sequence). The entire variable domain, with the rest obtained from reference TRBV5-4 and TRBJ2-3, is as follows: ETGVTQSPTHLIKTRGQQVTLRCSSQSGHNTVSWYQQALGQGPQFIFQYYREEENGRGNFPPRFSGLQFPNYSSELNVNALELDDSALYLCASSSTGFYTDTQYFGPGTRLTVL.

This clonotype was seen once. Germline and junction disagree at one end, which may indicate a read error. The chain employs TRBV20-1 and TRBJ2-2; TRBD2 agrees at 13 bases. CDR3 size: 16 residues. Germline V gives CDR1 DFQATT, CDR2 SNEGSKA (reference sequence). CDR3 coding DNA: TGCAGTGCTAGAGGACCGACTAGCGGGAGGTTCGGGGAGCCGTTTTTT. Translation: CSARGPTSGRFGEPFF.

The chain carries TRBV5-4 and TRBJ2-5; TRBD2 is a possible D gene (6 bases). The CDR3 consists of 14 residues. V lost 3 bases and J lost 6, with 15 bases in between. The germline V gene encodes CDR1 SGHNT and CDR2 YYREEE (reference sequence). The CDR3 reads CASSSMGGTQTQYF. DNA for the CDR3: TGTGCCAGCAGCTCAATGGGGGGTACGCAGACCCAGTACTTC.

The J gene is TRBJ1-3, the V gene TRBV15; unclear D gene. This CDR3 contains 16 residues. Germline V gene lookup returns CDR1 LNHNV and CDR2 YYDKDF (reference sequence). V lost 1 base, J lost 0 bases, and 10 bases lay in between. The CDR3 nucleotides are TGTGCCACCAGCAGAGGCATCAGCCCCTCTGGAAACACCATATATTTT. This translates into CATSRGISPSGNTIYF.

As DNA, the CDR3 is TGCAGCGTTGAGGGCCCGAGTAGGGACGATGAGCAGTTCTTC. Protein sequence: CSVEGPSRDDEQFF. V is TRBV29-1 and J is TRBJ2-1; D is possibly TRBD1 or TRBD2 (5 bases each). The CDR3 covers 14 residues. Trimming took off 3 bases at V and 8 bases at J, with 17 bases between the two ends. Germline CDR1 is SQVTM and CDR2 is ANQGSEA.

The gene calls are TRBV5-6 and TRBJ2-5, with D tentatively TRBD1 (6 bases). The CDR3 extends over 13 amino acids. The V gene's germline CDR1 is SGHDT and CDR2 YYEEEE. V lost 6 bases and J 3 bases, leaving 12 bases between the germline ends. The CDR3 is CASTRTAKETQYF. The CDR3 coding sequence is TGTGCCAGCACCCGGACAGCTAAAGAGACCCAGTACTTC.

This clonotype showed up just once. The gene calls are TRBV30 and TRBJ1-2; 7 nucleotides agree with TRBD1. Trimming at V came to 4 bases and at J to 8 bases, leaving 7 bases not matched to a gene. Germline V lookup: CDR1 GTSNPN, CDR2 SVGIG (reference sequence). The CDR3 has 12 residues. The CDR3 sequence: CAWTPGGGGYTF. The CDR3 DNA reads as TGTGCCTGGACCCCAGGGGGGGGCGGCTACACCTTC. The full variable domain, completed using reference TRBV30 and TRBJ1-2, is SQTIHQWPATLVQPVGSPLSLECTVEGTSNPNLYWYRQAAGRGLQLLFYSVGIGQISSEVPQNLSASRPQDRQFILSSKKLLLSDSGFYLCAWTPGGGGYTFGSGTRLTVV.

The chain is built from TRBV24-1 and TRBJ1-5, with a tentative D call TRBD1 (5 bases). With 2 bases removed from V and 6 bases from J, the gap between germline ends came to 10 bases. This CDR3 has 14 residues. Per the germline V gene, CDR1 is KGHDR and CDR2 is SFDVKD. CDR3 region: CATSDSLGGQPQHF. CDR3 bases: TGTGCCACCAGTGATTCCCTGGGGGGTCAGCCCCAGCATTTT.

This rearrangement joins TRBV2 to TRBJ2-7; D gene ambiguous. The CDR3 consists of 13 residues. Germline assignment: CDR1 SNHLY and CDR2 FYNNEI. Trimming took 3 bases from V and 7 from J, leaving 13 bases between them. The DNA of the CDR3 is TGTGCCAGCAGTGATTATTCGGGCGGAGAGCAGTACTTC. As protein: CASSDYSGGEQYF.

The chain uses TRBV7-8 and TRBJ2-1; perhaps TRBD2 as D (6 bases). CDR1 SGHVS and CDR2 FQNEAQ come from the germline V gene. The length of the CDR3 is 13 residues. V was shortened by 1 base and J by 9 bases, with 10 bases between the two germline ends. The CDR3, as DNA: TGTGCCAGCAGCTTAGGCGGGAACGGTGAGCAGTTCTTC. This translates into CASSLGGNGEQFF.

The chain joins TRBV5-6 to TRBJ2-3; the match to TRBD1 covers 7 bases. Germline CDR1 SGHDT, CDR2 YYEEEE. The CDR3 sequence is 13 residues long. The V segment lost 4 bases and the J segment 7 bases; nucleotides outside the gene matches: 6. The CDR3 region has the DNA TGTGCCAGCAGCGATGACAGGGCAAATACGCAGTATTTT. Residues: CASSDDRANTQYF.

The chain links TRBV5-4 to TRBJ1-1; D may be TRBD1 (5 bases). Germline V gives CDR1 SGHNT, CDR2 YYREEE (reference sequence). V lost 4 bases to trimming and J lost 5 bases, with 9 bases between them. This CDR3 comprises 12 residues. The CDR3 loop is CASSLDSTEAFF. CDR3 nucleotides: TGTGCCAGCAGCCTTGACAGTACTGAAGCTTTCTTT.

The rearrangement links TRBV3-1 to TRBJ2-1; TRBD2 agrees at 13 bases. This CDR3 region has 16 residues. V shed 1 base and J 9 bases; nucleotides not matched to a gene: 6. Germline V gene sequence: CDR1 LGHDT, CDR2 YNNKEL (reference sequence). In DNA, the CDR3 is TGTGCCAGCAGCCAAGCAGGACTAGCGGGAGTCGGTGAGCAGTTCTTC. It yields the protein CASSQAGLAGVGEQFF.